The 18 T cell receptor beta chains given below trace back to one sample, sequenced in a study of T cells after posttransplantation cyclophosphamide. Produced via immunoSEQ multiplex PCR; TCRdb's table is partial and in-frame only. Seen here are around 3,000 clones, 75% to 85% observed once, and the top ten hold roughly a fifth. Sequencing used memory CD8+ T cells sorted from blood. The receptors stem from a woman aged 55 to 70 in good health, CMV-negative, and a related stem cell transplant donor.

This rearrangement joins TRBV11-3 to TRBJ2-2, with 9 bases fitting TRBD1. The trim removed 5 bases at V and 6 bases at J, leaving 4 bases unmatched. The CDR3 length is 14 residues. CDR1 SGHNT and CDR2 YENEEA come from the germline V gene. This chain's CDR3 is CASSLRQGAGELFF. The CDR3 region has the DNA TGTGCCAGCAGCCTCCGACAGGGGGCCGGGGAGCTGTTTTTT.

The chain carries TRBV10-1 and TRBJ2-4; TRBD1 might be the D (5 bases). CDR1 is WNHNN and CDR2 is SYGVQD in the germline V gene (reference sequence). This CDR3 is 16 amino acids long. Trimming took 5 bases from V and 0 from J, leaving 14 bases between them. The CDR3 nucleotides read TGCGCCAGCAGTAACAGGCACACTCTAGCCAAAAACATTCAGTACTTC. It encodes CASSNRHTLAKNIQYF.

The V gene is TRBV7-2, the J gene TRBJ2-7; 10 bases match TRBD1. After removal of 4 bases from V and 4 bases from J, the junction contained 7 bases not matched to a gene. Germline V gives CDR1 SGHTA, CDR2 FQGNSA. This CDR3 spans 15 amino acids. CDR3 protein: CASSSGTGEGYEQYV. The CDR3 DNA is TGTGCCAGCAGCTCCGGGACAGGGGAAGGTTACGAGCAGTACGTC.

Judged by abundance, this clone is large. The V gene is TRBV27, the J gene TRBJ2-3; no definite D call. Deletions cut 5 bases from V and 4 bases from J, with 10 bases between. Per the germline V gene, CDR1 is MNHEY and CDR2 is SMNVEV (reference sequence). The CDR3 sequence is 13 residues long. The CDR3 is CASSISRPDTQYF. In DNA, the CDR3 is TGTGCCAGCAGTATTAGCCGTCCAGATACGCAGTATTTT.

This clone was found once. The chain combines TRBV9 with TRBJ2-7, with 7 bases that match TRBD1. The CDR3 totals 15 residues. With 3 bases clipped from V and 3 bases from J, the junction kept 9 bases outside the gene matches. Per the germline V gene, CDR1 is SGDLS and CDR2 is YYNGEE. In nucleotides, the CDR3 is TGTGCCAGCAGCGCCGGGGACAGAGTCTTCTACGAGCAGTACTTC. It translates to CASSAGDRVFYEQYF.

This sequence joins TRBV4-1 and TRBJ2-5; 9 bases align to TRBD2. This CDR3 is 15 amino acids long. The germline CDR1 and CDR2 sequences are MGHRA and YSYEKL. Trimming cost V 0 bases and J 1 base; bases outside gene matches: 0. As DNA, the CDR3 is TGCGCCAGCAGCCAAGAGGGACTAGCCCAAGAGACCCAGTACTTC. The encoded protein is CASSQEGLAQETQYF.

Sample share makes this clone large (0.1 to 1%). This rearrangement joins TRBV19 to TRBJ2-1; 11 bases are a match to TRBD2. The CDR3 contains 15 residues. The germline gives CDR1 LNHDA, CDR2 SQIVND (reference sequence). V was pared by 6 bases and J by 9 bases, with 10 bases of the junction left unmatched. The CDR3: CASSGTSGSFSEQFF. The CDR3 DNA is TGTGCCAGTAGCGGAACTAGCGGGAGCTTTTCTGAGCAGTTCTTC.

This clone appeared once. V gene TRBV5-4 combines with J gene TRBJ2-7; TRBD1 aligns across 9 bases. Germline CDR1 and CDR2: SGHNT and YYREEE (reference sequence). Trimming took 4 bases from V and 5 from J; bases not matched to a gene: 7. The CDR3 totals 14 residues. The CDR3 nucleotides read TGTGCCAGCAGCATCGGGACAGGGATGCACGAGCAGTACTTC. It encodes CASSIGTGMHEQYF.

The gene calls are TRBV11-2 and TRBJ1-1, with D possibly TRBD1 on 6 matching bases. This CDR3 spans 13 amino acids. Germline V gene data show CDR1 as SGHAT and CDR2 as FQNNGV. Trimming pared 6 bases from V and 0 bases from J, leaving 8 bases between. The CDR3 loop reads CASRQGMNTEAFF. The DNA for the CDR3 is TGTGCCAGCAGACAGGGAATGAACACTGAAGCTTTCTTT. Based on the CDR3 plus reference TRBV11-2 and TRBJ1-1, the full variable domain is EAGVAQSPRYKIIEKRQSVAFWCNPISGHATLYWYQQILGQGPKLLIQFQNNGVVDDSQLPKDRFSAERLKGVDSTLKIQPAKLEDSAVYLCASRQGMNTEAFFGQGTRLTVV.

The CDR3 nucleotides are TGTGCCAGCAGCACGGGACTAGCCAATGAGCAGTTCTTC. It is translated as CASSTGLANEQFF. The V gene is TRBV5-5, the J gene TRBJ2-1, with 9 positions matching TRBD2. Germline CDR1 is SGHKS and CDR2 is YYEKEE (reference sequence). CDR3 length: 13 residues. Trimming cost V 4 bases and J 6 bases; bases outside gene matches: 2.

The chain uses TRBV4-3 and TRBJ2-1, with 8 bases that match TRBD1. Looked up from germline, CDR1 is LGHNA and CDR2 is YSLEER. With V trimmed by 0 bases and J by 12 bases, 10 bases remained unmatched. This CDR3 comprises 15 residues. CDR3 DNA sequence: TGCGCCAGCAGCCAAGAAGTTGTTAGAACAGGGGGGCAGTTCTTC. Protein: CASSQEVVRTGGQFF.

With respect to this clone: The junction departs from the called germline gene at one end, perhaps through a read error. Distinct nucleotide sequences in the sample also encode this CDR3. This rearrangement joins TRBV9 to TRBJ1-6; D remains ambiguous. Germline V gives CDR1 SGDLS, CDR2 YYNGEE. This CDR3 has 16 amino acids. The CDR3 coding sequence is TGTGCCAGCAGCGTAACTGAGAGCTCCTATAATTCCCCCCTCCACTTT. This codes for CASSVTESSYNSPLHF.

This clone was seen a single time. V usage is TRBV27 and J usage is TRBJ2-7, with 9 bases aligning to TRBD1. V lost 6 bases, J lost 7 bases, and 19 bases stayed unmatched. In germline, CDR1 is MNHEY, CDR2 SMNVEV (reference sequence). This CDR3 contains 17 residues. This CDR3 is CASSNIDSDRGFKEQYF. The CDR3 nucleotides are TGTGCCAGCAGCAACATCGACTCCGACAGGGGGTTTAAGGAGCAGTACTTC.

As regards this clone: Within the sample, other DNA sequences also encode this same CDR3. The chain employs TRBV7-8 and TRBJ1-6; tentative D call: TRBD1 (5 bases). Germline loops: CDR1 SGHVS, CDR2 FQNEAQ. This CDR3 region has 16 residues. Trimming cost V 5 bases and J 5 bases, with 16 bases left between them. The CDR3 DNA reads TGTGCCAGCAGCCCAGGCAGGGCGGCGAATAATTCACCCCTCCACTTT. Protein sequence: CASSPGRAANNSPLHF.

The V and J genes are TRBV28 and TRBJ2-5, with D perhaps TRBD2 (5 bases). With the DNA end fitting TRBJ2-7 better, the J assignment may be wrong. The CDR3 length is 14 residues. Germline V gives CDR1 MDHEN, CDR2 SYDVKM. This CDR3 reads CASSLRGNSYEQYF. CDR3 coding DNA: TGTGCCAGCAGTTTACGGGGTAATTCCTACGAGCAGTACTTC.

The chain uses TRBV30 and TRBJ1-4, with D unresolved. V was pared by 1 base and J by 8 bases, with 14 bases between. The CDR3 is made up of 14 amino acids. The germline V gene has CDR1 GTSNPN and CDR2 SVGIG (reference sequence). CDR3 amino acids: CAWSGALQREKLFF. The CDR3 region has the DNA TGTGCCTGGAGTGGCGCGCTACAGCGGGAAAAACTGTTTTTT.

J is TRBJ2-7 and V is TRBV2; the match to TRBD1 covers 7 bases. The trim removed 1 base at V and 2 bases at J, leaving 5 bases unmatched. This CDR3 comprises 15 residues. Germline V gene lookup returns CDR1 SNHLY and CDR2 FYNNEI. CDR3 coding DNA: TGTGCCAGCAGTGAAGAAGTTACAGGGGCCTACGAGCAGTACTTC. Translation gives CASSEEVTGAYEQYF. The whole variable domain, filled in from reference TRBV2 and TRBJ2-7, reads EPEVTQTPSHQVTQMGQEVILRCVPISNHLYFYWYRQILGQKVEFLVSFYNNEISEKSEIFDDQFSVERPDGSNFTLKIRSTKLEDSAMYFCASSEEVTGAYEQYFGPGTRLTVT.

The chain joins TRBV4-3 to TRBJ2-3; 9 bases are shared with TRBD2. The CDR3 runs 15 residues. V shed 3 bases, J shed 4 bases, and the junction held 5 bases outside the gene matches. Germline CDR1 reads LGHNA; CDR2 reads YSLEER. CDR3 region: CASSQYSGGADTQYF. The CDR3 coding sequence is TGCGCCAGCAGCCAGTATAGCGGGGGTGCAGATACGCAGTATTTT.